Listed here are 8 T cell receptor beta chains from one sample, sequenced in a study of CD8 T cells in Susac syndrome (dated by TCRdb to the late 2010s). Receptor libraries were prepared by the immunoSEQ multiplex PCR assay. RNA was extracted with the RNeasy kit and roughly 0.5 to 1 ug was reverse transcribed using random hexamers. TCRdb reprocessing: public reads trimmed at Q25 with fastp, clones called with MiXCR, in-frame beta chains kept. Duplicate CDR3 protein sequences are folded into a single record with the most common DNA and genes. The table for this sample lists 250,000 or so distinct CDR3 sequences; 90% to 95% of them were counted only once. The top ten clones comprise about 0.07% of the sample. The specimen was CD4+ T cells from PBMCs. The receptors derive from a human donor with multiple sclerosis.

V usage is TRBV9 and J usage is TRBJ2-7, with TRBD2 matching 12 bases. The CDR3 is 21 amino acids. Unmatched junction bases numbered 22, after V lost 1 base and J lost 5 bases. Germline values: CDR1 SGDLS, CDR2 YYNGEE. The CDR3 bases are TGTGCCAGCAGCGTAAAAGGGACAGACGGACTAGCGGGACTAGGACCAGACGAGCAGTACGTC. This sequence encodes CASSVKGTDGLAGLGPDEQYV.

J is TRBJ2-3 and V is TRBV5-1; TRBD1 matches at 11 bases. The germline V gene encodes CDR1 SGHRS and CDR2 YFSETQ. The CDR3 runs 17 residues. The V segment lost 6 bases and the J segment 0 bases; nucleotides outside the gene matches: 9. The DNA of the CDR3 is TGCGCCAGCAAAGGGACAGGGGGTAATACTAGCACAGATACGCAGTATTTT. Its protein product is CASKGTGGNTSTDTQYF.

CDR3 loop: CSAREAKRIETQYF. The CDR3 DNA sequence: TGCAGTGCTAGAGAGGCGAAGCGGATAGAGACCCAGTACTTC. The rearrangement uses TRBV20-1 and TRBJ2-5; TRBD2 is a possible D gene (5 bases). V lost 0 bases and J lost 4, with 12 bases in between. The CDR3 sequence is 14 residues long. The V gene's germline CDR1 is DFQATT and CDR2 SNEGSKA (reference sequence).

The chain joins TRBV7-2 to TRBJ1-5; perhaps TRBD1 as D (6 bases). This CDR3 region has 15 residues. Trimming took off 1 base at V and 2 bases at J, with 9 bases between the two ends. CDR1 SGHTA and CDR2 FQGNSA come from the germline V gene. CDR3 nucleotide sequence: TGTGCCAGCAGCTTAGATGCAGGGGGCAATCAGCCCCAGCATTTT. Its translation: CASSLDAGGNQPQHF. Looking up the rest from reference TRBV7-2 and TRBJ1-5 gives the full variable domain: GAGVSQSPSNKVTEKGKDVELRCDPISGHTALYWYRQSLGQGLEFLIYFQGNSAPDKSGLPSDRFSAERTGGSVSTLTIQRTQQEDSAVYLCASSLDAGGNQPQHFGDGTRLSIL.

About this clonotype itself: The junction departs from germline at one end; a sequencing error may be responsible. The rearrangement links TRBV2 to TRBJ1-5; the D gene is possibly TRBD1 (6 bases). From germline, CDR1 is SNHLY and CDR2 FYNNEI. This CDR3 has 13 amino acids. The CDR3 bases are TGTGCCAGCAGGACCGAACAGGGCCATCCCCAGCTTTTT. As protein: CASRTEQGHPQLF.

The gene calls are TRBV6-2 or TRBV6-3 and TRBJ1-5; TRBD1 matches 7 bases. Per the germline V gene, CDR1 is MNHEY and CDR2 is SVGEGT. After removal of 2 bases from V and 1 base from J, the junction contained 11 bases not matched to a gene. There are 18 residues in the CDR3. As DNA, the CDR3 is TGTGCCAGCAGTTACGCCAGTACCAGGGGGACAAGCAATCAGCCCCAGCATTTT. Translation gives CASSYASTRGTSNQPQHF.

The chain uses TRBV3-1 and TRBJ1-2; no firm D call. V was cut by 2 bases and J by 8 bases, with 9 bases left in between. This CDR3 spans 12 amino acids. Germline CDR1 reads LGHDT; CDR2 reads YNNKEL (reference sequence). The CDR3 DNA sequence: TGTGCCAGCAGCCAACTGGATGGGGGCTACACCTTC. Its translation is CASSQLDGGYTF.

This chain connects TRBV1 to TRBJ2-7; TRBD2 was called by the table and not checked on the DNA. TRBV1 is a documented pseudogene. The CDR3 runs to 17 residues. CDR3 coding DNA: TGCACCAGCAGCCAAGAGGAAGGGCCCCTAAGCTCCTACGAGCAGTACTTC. Protein product: CTSSQEEGPLSSYEQYF.